This T cell receptor (beta chain) was observed in a study of blood T cell repertoires in COVID-19. Study details: There were acute and convalescent COVID-19 samples, and they came from the United States, Italy and Spain. Nucleic acid was either cDNA or gDNA, and it came from T cells, B-cell-depleted T cells, or PBMCs.

Per the study methods: By means of reference gene primer amplification, nucleated cell counts were estimated. Clones were sequenced by immunoSEQ multiplex PCR, and TCRdb holds only the in-frame ones, with some missing. The V and J calls and clone size come from that table; D and trimming were worked out from the DNA. There are about 160,000 clones in the sample; around 85% occur only once, and 5.5% to 8% lies in the top ten. Trimming took off 3 bases at V and 5 bases at J, with 10 bases between the two ends. CDR1 and CDR2 from the germline V gene are SNHLY and FYNNEI. There are 14 residues in the CDR3. During active infection, Seattle patients enrolled and were then monitored through disease.

The sequence came from an elderly man with COVID-19, enrolled during active disease. This chain connects TRBV2 to TRBJ1-4; possible D gene TRBD1, 5 bases. Material for sequencing was peripheral blood. This CDR3 is CASSDSGKNEKLFF. CDR3 sequence (DNA): TGTGCCAGCAGTGACTCAGGGAAAAATGAAAAACTGTTTTTT.